This T cell receptor (beta chain) was found in a study of shared clonotypes between healthy human individuals. Study context: The donor group consisted of two women and a few men, aged 18 to 49.

Sorted-subset replicate PCR reactions were performed with about 200 ng DNA, corresponding to 25,000 to 35,000 T cell genomes. Assay: immunoSEQ multiplex PCR; the TCRdb copy retains only in-frame clones and omits some. The sample lists about 2.4 million clones, roughly nine tenths occurring once. Trimming stripped 8 bases from V and 8 bases from J, with 26 bases between. Germline loops: CDR1 MNHEY, CDR2 SMNVEV (reference sequence). CDR3 length: 16 residues. This rearrangement joins TRBV27 to TRBJ2-3; either TRBD1 or TRBD2 may supply D (5 bases each). The specimen sequenced was naive CD4+ T cells sorted from blood. Stated subset: CD45RA+ positively selected. The receptor was derived from a man aged 18 to 29 in good health. Here the CDR3 DNA reads TGTGCCAGCCAATCGGGGCCCAACTTAAAAGGTCGTACGCAGTATTTT. Translated, it gives CASQSGPNLKGRTQYF.